One and the same sample provided the 19 T cell receptor beta chains below, sequenced in a study of PD-L1 blockade in urothelial cancer. The time point: pretreatment peripheral blood. This table comes from immunoSEQ multiplex PCR, and its TCRdb copy is limited to in-frame clones, with some not included. Of 60,000 to 75,000 clones listed, around 85% were seen once; the top ten hold about 15%. The sequencing here drew on PBMCs, taken around atezolizumab (anti-PD-L1) treatment. These receptors were obtained from a man in his fifties or sixties with urothelial cancer.

This clone has more than one count but fewer than ten. The sample contains more than one DNA sequence encoding this CDR3. The DNA of the CDR3 is TGCGCCAGCAGCTTGGATCCCGGGACAGCCTATGGCTACACCTTC. Protein sequence: CASSLDPGTAYGYTF. The rearrangement joins TRBV5-1 to TRBJ1-2, with 7 bases fitting TRBD1. This CDR3 region has 15 residues. From germline, CDR1 is SGHRS and CDR2 YFSETQ. Trimming cost V 0 bases and J 4 bases; bases outside gene matches: 6.

This chain links TRBV11-2 with TRBJ2-1; the match to TRBD1 covers 8 bases. The CDR3 has 15 amino acids. Germline V gene sequence: CDR1 SGHAT, CDR2 FQNNGV. After removal of 5 bases from V and 8 bases from J, the junction contained 11 bases not matched to a gene. This CDR3 is CASSITGTGVDEQFF. The DNA for the CDR3 is TGTGCCAGCAGCATAACCGGGACAGGAGTAGATGAGCAGTTCTTC.

The chain joins TRBV7-2 to TRBJ1-3; TRBD1 might be the D (6 bases). Trimming removed 8 bases from V and 2 bases from J, with 10 bases in between. Germline V CDR1 and CDR2: SGHTA, FQGNSA. CDR3 size: 13 residues. DNA of the CDR3: TGTGCCAGCTCCTGGGACACTGGAAACACCATATATTTT. Amino acids: CASSWDTGNTIYF.

On this clone: This sample also contains other DNA sequences that code for the same CDR3. The V call is TRBV19, the J call TRBJ2-2, with D unclear. The length of the CDR3 is 13 residues. V was pared by 1 base and J by 5 bases, with 5 bases between. From germline, CDR1 is LNHDA and CDR2 SQIVND (reference sequence). The CDR3, as DNA: TGTGCCAGTAGTATAGGAGGAACCGGGGAGCTGTTTTTT. This encodes CASSIGGTGELFF. Supplemented by reference TRBV19 and TRBJ2-2, the full variable domain reads DGGITQSPKYLFRKEGQNVTLSCEQNLNHDAMYWYRQDPGQGLRLIYYSQIVNDFQKGDIAEGYSVSREKKESFPLTVTSAQKNPTAFYLCASSIGGTGELFFGEGSRLTVL.

The chain is built from TRBV6-4 and TRBJ2-5; 7 positions agree with TRBD1. This CDR3 contains 15 residues. CDR1 and CDR2 from the germline V gene are MRHNA and SNTAGT. With 4 bases clipped from V and 1 base from J, the junction kept 6 bases outside the gene matches. CDR3 protein: CASSAIQGSQETQYF. The CDR3 DNA sequence: TGTGCCAGCAGTGCCATACAGGGGAGCCAAGAGACCCAGTACTTC.

Comment on this clone: At one end the junction does not follow the germline gene, possibly because of a read error. This rearrangement joins TRBV7-9 to TRBJ2-5; tentative D call: TRBD2 (6 bases). The germline V gene encodes CDR1 SEHNR and CDR2 FQNEAQ (reference sequence). This CDR3 has 11 residues. The CDR3 is CASSTGENQYF. The CDR3 coding sequence is TGTGCCAGCAGCACGGGGGAGAACCAGTACTTC. Supplemented by reference TRBV7-9 and TRBJ2-5, the full variable domain reads DTGVSQNPRHKITKRGQNVTFRCDPISEHNRLYWYRQTLGQGPEFLTYFQNEAQLEKSRLLSDRFSAERPKGSFSTLEIQRTEQGDSAMYLCASSTGENQYFGPGTRLLVL.

V gene TRBV4-1 combines with J gene TRBJ2-7; a weak D match, TRBD1 (6 bases). The CDR3 has 14 amino acids. The V gene's germline CDR1 is MGHRA and CDR2 YSYEKL. Trimming removed 2 bases at V and 2 bases at J, with 10 bases between. The chain's CDR3 is CASSQSRGTYEQYF. CDR3 DNA: TGCGCCAGCAGCCAAAGCAGGGGTACCTACGAGCAGTACTTC.

This clone occurred a few times. The chain carries TRBV5-8 and TRBJ2-3, with a possible D match to TRBD1 (5 bases). Trimming left V 5 bases short and J 6 bases short, with 13 bases between. Germline assignment: CDR1 SGHTS and CDR2 YDEGEE. This CDR3 comprises 13 residues. CDR3 region: CASRQENRDTQYF. The CDR3 DNA reads TGTGCCAGCAGACAGGAAAATCGGGATACGCAGTATTTT.

The sample holds one count of this clone. The rearrangement uses TRBV6-6 and TRBJ2-7; no clear D gene. This CDR3 has 11 amino acids. Germline V gene sequence: CDR1 MNHNY, CDR2 SVGAGI (reference sequence). Trimming took 4 bases from V and 4 from J, leaving 5 bases between them. The CDR3 nucleotides are TGTGCCAGCAGTTCCCCGTACGAGCAGTACTTC. Translation: CASSSPYEQYF.

V gene TRBV28 combines with J gene TRBJ1-2; 8 nucleotides match TRBD1. J lost 1 base, V lost 6 bases, and 7 bases had no gene match. Germline CDR1 reads MDHEN; CDR2 reads SYDVKM. This CDR3 contains 15 residues. This CDR3 reads CASSPGQGYNYGYTF. The CDR3 nucleotides are TGTGCCAGCAGCCCCGGACAGGGATATAACTATGGCTACACCTTC.

V and J are TRBV29-1 and TRBJ1-5; D remains unclear. The germline CDR1 and CDR2 sequences are SQVTM and ANQGSEA. V was cut by 2 bases and J by 5 bases, with 7 bases left in between. The CDR3 runs to 12 residues. The CDR3 reads CSVELGDQPQHF. In DNA form, the CDR3 reads TGCAGCGTTGAACTGGGAGATCAGCCCCAGCATTTT.

The CDR3 DNA reads TGTGCCAGCAGCTTAGGATCTGGGGGGAGGTGGGACATTCAGTACTTC. Protein: CASSLGSGGRWDIQYF. V is TRBV11-2 and J is TRBJ2-4; tentative D call: TRBD2 (6 bases). This CDR3 spans 16 amino acids. Trimming removed 1 base at V and 8 bases at J, with 18 bases between. Germline loops: CDR1 SGHAT, CDR2 FQNNGV.

This clone was detected once. J is TRBJ1-4 and V is TRBV5-1; 7 positions agree with TRBD1. This CDR3 region has 13 residues. With 4 bases clipped from V and 7 bases from J, the junction kept 4 bases outside the gene matches. The germline CDR1 and CDR2 sequences are SGHRS and YFSETQ. The CDR3 DNA sequence: TGCGCCAGCAGCGTGACAGGGAGTGAAAAACTGTTTTTT. Protein sequence: CASSVTGSEKLFF.

The V gene is TRBV2, the J gene TRBJ2-1, with TRBD2 matching 9 bases. Per the germline V gene, CDR1 is SNHLY and CDR2 is FYNNEI. The CDR3 length is 17 residues. V dropped 2 bases and J dropped 2; count of bases not matched to a gene: 7. The CDR3 protein is CASSEYGGGGTYNEQFF. The CDR3 DNA reads as TGTGCCAGCAGTGAATATGGCGGGGGGGGCACCTACAATGAGCAGTTCTTC.

This chain joins TRBV27 and TRBJ2-7; D ambiguous. The germline CDR1 and CDR2 sequences are MNHEY and SMNVEV (reference sequence). This CDR3 has 13 residues. The V and J ends lost 1 base and 6 bases respectively, with 10 bases between them. For the CDR3, the DNA is TGTGCCAGCAGTTTATTTCCGGTTCGCGAGCAGTACTTC. This translates into CASSLFPVREQYF.

The genes are TRBV7-9 and TRBJ1-1, with D perhaps TRBD1 (5 bases). CDR3 length equals 13 residues. Germline loops: CDR1 SEHNR, CDR2 FQNEAQ (reference sequence). V lost 2 bases and J lost 1, with 5 bases in between. The chain's CDR3 is CASSLQGNTEAFF. The CDR3 nucleotides are TGTGCCAGCAGCTTACAGGGGAACACTGAAGCTTTCTTT. Full variable domain (outside the CDR3, taken from reference TRBV7-9 and TRBJ1-1): DTGVSQNPRHKITKRGQNVTFRCDPISEHNRLYWYRQTLGQGPEFLTYFQNEAQLEKSRLLSDRFSAERPKGSFSTLEIQRTEQGDSAMYLCASSLQGNTEAFFGQGTRLTVV.

The J gene is TRBJ1-2, the V gene TRBV7-9; 8 bases line up with TRBD1. Germline values: CDR1 SEHNR, CDR2 FQNEAQ (reference sequence). Trimming at V came to 5 bases and at J to 8 bases, leaving 16 bases not matched to a gene. The CDR3 consists of 16 residues. Here the CDR3 reads CASSQSYGDRTKGYTF. CDR3 coding DNA: TGTGCCAGCAGCCAATCGTACGGGGACAGGACTAAGGGCTACACCTTC.

V usage is TRBV11-2 and J usage is TRBJ1-2, with 7 bases that match TRBD1. The CDR3 extends over 15 amino acids. CDR1 is SGHAT, CDR2 FQNNGV, per germline. With 5 bases clipped from V and 3 bases from J, the junction kept 9 bases outside the gene matches. CDR3 sequence (DNA): TGTGCCAGCAGCCAAGACAGGGCTCGGGACTATGGCTACACCTTC. Its translation is CASSQDRARDYGYTF.

The rearrangement uses TRBV10-2 and TRBJ1-5; 7 bases line up with TRBD1. This CDR3 has 13 residues. From germline, CDR1 is WSHSY and CDR2 SAAADI. J lost 7 bases, V lost 6 bases, and 6 bases had no gene match. The CDR3 loop is CASRGGGGQPQHF. As DNA, the CDR3 is TGCGCCAGCAGAGGAGGGGGCGGGCAGCCCCAGCATTTT.